The rows below give T cell receptor beta chains drawn from one sample of a study of blood T cell repertoires in COVID-19. Using immunoSEQ multiplex PCR, the repertoire was profiled, and TCRdb retains in-frame clones only, with some absent. Here the sample spans roughly 200,000 clones, roughly 84% being singletons. The sequenced material came from peripheral blood. These TCRs come from a man aged 50 to 59 with active or convalescent COVID-19. CDR3s include the opening cysteine and the closing phenylalanine or tryptophan. The D gene is left open where the match is weak. Rows give clone size only sometimes, using once, few, many, or a class for an expanded clone.

TRBJ2-3 TRBD2 TRBV7-8 15 - CASSLPPSGTDTQYF TGTGCCAGCAGCCTCCCCCCTAGCGGAACAGATACGCAGTATTTT
TRBJ1-1 TRBD1 TRBV6-4 15 - CASSPKTGGMAEAFF TGTGCCAGCAGTCCTAAGACAGGGGGAATGGCTGAAGCTTTCTTT
TRBJ2-3 TRBD2 TRBV30 15 - CAWTRLAGSTDTQYF TGTGCCTGGACACGGCTAGCGGGGAGCACAGATACGCAGTATTTT
TRBJ2-3 TRBD1 TRBV27 14 - CATSQGRWTDTQYF TGTGCCACCTCACAGGGGCGTTGGACAGATACGCAGTATTTT
TRBJ2-1 - TRBV19 16 - CASSTPNPSSYNEQFF TGTGCCAGTAGTACCCCAAACCCTAGCTCCTACAATGAGCAGTTCTTC
TRBJ2-1 TRBD2 TRBV9 15 - CASSPGGSSYNEQFF TGTGCCAGCAGCCCGGGCGGGAGCTCCTACAATGAGCAGTTCTTC
TRBJ1-5 TRBD1 TRBV19 15 - CASSIDGTGVMPQHF TGTGCCAGTAGTATAGACGGGACAGGGGTGATGCCCCAGCATTTT
TRBJ1-2 - TRBV3-1/TRBV3-2 14 - CASSTTGNHYGYTF TGTGCCAGCAGTACTACAGGGAACCACTATGGCTACACCTTC
TRBJ1-4 TRBD1 TRBV28 16 once CASSINGQGGNEKLFF TGTGCCAGCAGTATCAATGGACAGGGAGGAAATGAAAAACTGTTTTTT
TRBJ2-5 - TRBV5-8 17 - CASSRGRELARSETQYF TGTGCCAGCAGCCGGGGACGGGAGCTCGCCCGAAGCGAGACCCAGTACTTC
TRBJ2-5 - TRBV6-1 13 - CASSELWGQAQYF TGTGCCAGCAGTGAATTATGGGGCCAGGCCCAGTACTTC
TRBJ1-5 - TRBV7-8 15 few CASSSTVNSNQPQHF TGTGCCAGCAGCTCGACAGTAAATAGCAATCAGCCCCAGCATTTT
TRBJ2-1 TRBD2 TRBV20-1 16 - CSASNMGLADYNEQFF TGCAGTGCTAGTAATATGGGACTAGCGGACTACAATGAGCAGTTCTTC
TRBJ2-1 TRBD2 TRBV27 14 - CASRPSGGPHEQFF TGTGCCAGCAGGCCTAGCGGGGGGCCCCATGAGCAGTTCTTC
TRBJ1-5 TRBD1 TRBV5-6 15 many CASSFWDSHNQPQHF TGTGCCAGCAGCTTTTGGGACAGTCACAATCAGCCCCAGCATTTT
TRBJ2-3 TRBD2 TRBV5-4 15 - CASSLAGLVTDTQYF TGTGCCAGCAGCTTGGCGGGACTAGTCACAGATACGCAGTATTTT
TRBJ1-6 - TRBV2 15 - CASSESRRGGSPLHF TGTGCCAGCAGCGAAAGTAGGAGGGGAGGATCACCCCTCCACTTT
TRBJ2-5 - TRBV5-4 13 - CASSIGGQETQYF TGTGCCAGCAGCATCGGAGGCCAAGAGACCCAGTACTTC
TRBJ1-1 - TRBV28 14 - CASSLFQVNTEAFF TGTGCCAGCAGTTTATTCCAGGTGAACACTGAAGCTTTCTTT
TRBJ1-5 - TRBV5-8 16 - CASSLEMGQGNQPQHF TGTGCCAGCAGCTTGGAAATGGGACAAGGCAATCAGCCCCAGCATTTT
TRBJ2-7 - TRBV7-8 14 - CASSLPGTSYEQYF TGTGCCAGCAGCTTACCGGGGACTTCCTACGAGCAGTACTTC
TRBJ1-1 - TRBV27 13 - CASSLWGYTEAFF TGTGCCAGCAGTTTATGGGGCTACACTGAAGCTTTCTTT
TRBJ1-3 - TRBV19 14 - CASNRQVSGNTIYF TGTGCCAGTAACCGACAGGTCTCTGGAAACACCATATATTTT
TRBJ2-3 - TRBV27 12 once CASSHLGDTQYF TGTGCCAGCAGTCACCTAGGAGATACGCAGTATTTT
TRBJ2-7 TRBD1 TRBV29-1 11 - CSVVDRNEQYF TGCAGCGTTGTGGACAGGAACGAGCAGTACTTC
TRBJ1-4 TRBD1 TRBV5-1 16 - CASTPSFDRGNEKLFF TGCGCCAGCACCCCTTCCTTTGACAGGGGAAATGAAAAACTGTTTTTT
TRBJ1-5 - TRBV20-1 13 - CSASPSKGEPQHF TGCAGTGCTAGTCCCTCAAAAGGGGAGCCCCAGCATTTT
TRBJ2-3 TRBD2 TRBV6-4 17 many CASSDSTSGGGTDTQYF TGTGCCAGCAGTGACTCTACTAGCGGGGGAGGCACAGATACGCAGTATTTT
TRBJ2-1 - TRBV11-2 13 - CASSLSWDKVKFF TGTGCCAGCAGCTTATCATGGGACAAGGTTAAGTTCTTC
TRBJ1-2 - TRBV2 12 - CATSEGLYGYTF TGTGCCACCAGCGAGGGTCTCTATGGCTACACCTTC
TRBJ1-1 - TRBV4-1 14 once CASSQVRREYEAFF TGCGCCAGCAGCCAAGTTCGCCGGGAGTATGAAGCTTTCTTT
TRBJ1-6 - TRBV9 13 - CASSVELNSPLHF TGTGCCAGCAGCGTAGAACTTAATTCACCCCTCCACTTT
TRBJ2-7 - TRBV4-2 14 - CASSYQYLSYEQYF TGTGCCAGCAGCTACCAATACCTAAGCTACGAGCAGTACTTC
TRBJ1-1 TRBD1 TRBV19 15 - CASSIQGGRDTEAFF TGTGCCAGTAGTATACAGGGGGGACGGGACACTGAAGCTTTCTTT
TRBJ1-4 TRBD1 TRBV9 15 - CASSPHRGANEKLFF TGTGCCAGCAGCCCTCACAGGGGGGCTAATGAAAAACTGTTTTTT
TRBJ1-5 - TRBV30 14 - CAWSVNGGPQPQHF TGTGCCTGGAGTGTAAACGGGGGGCCTCAGCCCCAGCATTTT
TRBJ1-1 - TRBV12-5 13 - CASSSSRNTEAFF TGTGCTAGTTCTTCCTCCCGGAACACTGAAGCTTTCTTT
TRBJ2-1 - TRBV28 11 few CASTLGGEQFF TGTGCCAGCACCTTGGGGGGTGAGCAGTTCTTC
TRBJ1-2 TRBD1 TRBV5-1 16 - CASSPQGAIANYGYTF TGCGCCAGCAGCCCCCAGGGGGCAATAGCTAACTATGGCTACACCTTC
TRBJ1-5 TRBD1 TRBV6-4 14 - CASMGQGGYQPQHF TGTGCCAGCATGGGACAGGGAGGTTATCAGCCCCAGCATTTT
TRBJ2-5 - TRBV11-3 13 few CASSYSRQETQYF TGTGCCAGCAGCTATTCGCGTCAAGAGACCCAGTACTTC
TRBJ1-1 TRBD1 TRBV19 15 - CASEGARGENTEAFF TGTGCCAGTGAGGGGGCGCGGGGTGAGAACACTGAAGCTTTCTTT
TRBJ2-3 - TRBV24-1 15 - CATSDRTDRPDTQYF TGTGCCACCAGTGATCGGACAGACCGCCCGGATACGCAGTATTTT
TRBJ2-2 TRBD2 TRBV7-9 16 - CASSLDGGGVTGELFF TGTGCCAGCAGCTTGGATGGCGGGGGTGTCACCGGGGAGCTGTTTTTT
TRBJ2-7 TRBD2 TRBV5-1 14 - CASSLEVAAGEQYF TGCGCCAGCAGCTTGGAAGTCGCAGCGGGGGAGCAGTACTTC
TRBJ2-3 TRBD2 TRBV2 16 - CASRASAGRRTDTQYF TGTGCCAGCAGGGCCTCAGCGGGGAGGCGGACAGATACGCAGTATTTT
TRBJ1-1 - TRBV6-2/TRBV6-3 14 few CASTPSGPGTEAFF TGTGCCAGCACCCCGTCTGGCCCAGGGACTGAAGCTTTCTTT
TRBJ2-1 TRBD1 TRBV23-1 17 once CASSQSSGQGARDEQFF TGCGCCAGCAGTCAATCCTCCGGACAGGGGGCCCGAGATGAGCAGTTCTTC
TRBJ2-5 TRBD2 TRBV7-3 13 - CASRDSGAETQYF TGTGCCAGCAGGGATAGCGGGGCAGAGACCCAGTACTTC
TRBJ2-7 TRBD2 TRBV3-1/TRBV3-2 16 - CASSQTSGTRLYEQYF TGTGCCAGCAGCCAAACCTCCGGGACTAGGCTCTACGAGCAGTACTTC
TRBJ1-5 - TRBV24-1 16 - CATSDPSGGDNQPQHF TGTGCCACCAGTGATCCCTCGGGGGGGGACAATCAGCCCCAGCATTTT
TRBJ1-1 TRBD1 TRBV15 18 - CATSRAGTGLGRDTEAFF TGTGCCACCAGCAGGGCTGGGACAGGCCTCGGACGGGACACTGAAGCTTTCTTT
TRBJ2-5 TRBD2 TRBV5-4 15 - CASSLALADQETQYF TGTGCCAGCAGCTTAGCACTAGCGGACCAAGAGACCCAGTACTTC
TRBJ1-4 TRBD1 TRBV28 16 - CASSFLRQGGYEKLFF TGTGCCAGCAGTTTTTTACGACAGGGGGGTTATGAAAAACTGTTTTTT
TRBJ1-1 TRBD1 TRBV12-3/TRBV12-4 13 - CASSHGQVGEAFF TGTGCCAGCAGCCATGGACAGGTCGGAGAAGCTTTCTTT
TRBJ1-6 - TRBV6-5 12 - CASTRGNSPLHF TGTGCCAGCACTCGGGGGAATTCACCCCTCCACTTT
TRBJ1-2 - TRBV13 14 few CASSSKTGLDGYTF TGTGCCAGCAGCTCCAAAACCGGTTTGGATGGCTACACCTTC
TRBJ2-7 - TRBV28 13 - CASSETGLQEQYF TGTGCCAGCAGTGAGACAGGTCTGCAGGAGCAGTACTTC
TRBJ2-2 - TRBV5-1 15 - CASSLSGTNTGELFF TGCGCCAGCAGTCTGAGCGGTACGAACACCGGGGAGCTGTTTTTT
TRBJ2-3 - TRBV19 15 - CASSIGPGSTDTQYF TGTGCCAGTAGTATAGGGCCGGGGAGCACAGATACGCAGTATTTT